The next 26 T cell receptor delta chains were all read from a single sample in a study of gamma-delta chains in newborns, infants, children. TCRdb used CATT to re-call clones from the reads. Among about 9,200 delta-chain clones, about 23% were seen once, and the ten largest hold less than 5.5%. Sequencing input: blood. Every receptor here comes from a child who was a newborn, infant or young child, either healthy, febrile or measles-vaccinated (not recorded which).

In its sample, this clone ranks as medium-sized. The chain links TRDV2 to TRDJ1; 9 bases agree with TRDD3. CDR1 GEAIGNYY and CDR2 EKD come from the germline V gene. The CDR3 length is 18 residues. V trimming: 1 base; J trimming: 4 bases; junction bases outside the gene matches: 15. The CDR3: CACDTVGNTGGKIDKLIF. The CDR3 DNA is TGTGCCTGTGACACAGTGGGAAATACTGGGGGAAAGATCGATAAACTCATCTTT.

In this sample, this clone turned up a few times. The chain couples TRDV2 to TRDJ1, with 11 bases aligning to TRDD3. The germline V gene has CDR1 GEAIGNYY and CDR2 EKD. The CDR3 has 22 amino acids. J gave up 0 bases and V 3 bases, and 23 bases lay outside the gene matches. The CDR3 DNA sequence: TGTGCCTGTGACCCGGCGGGTCCTACGGGTTACTGGGGGATAGGGTACACCGATAAACTCATCTTT. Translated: CACDPAGPTGYWGIGYTDKLIF.

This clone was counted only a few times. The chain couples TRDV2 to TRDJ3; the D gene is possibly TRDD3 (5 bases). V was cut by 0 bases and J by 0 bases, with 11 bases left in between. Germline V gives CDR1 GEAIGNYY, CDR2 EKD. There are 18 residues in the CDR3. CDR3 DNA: TGTGCCTGTGACACCGGGGGTGCAAGCTCCTGGGACACCCGACAGATGTTTTTC. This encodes CACDTGGASSWDTRQMFF.

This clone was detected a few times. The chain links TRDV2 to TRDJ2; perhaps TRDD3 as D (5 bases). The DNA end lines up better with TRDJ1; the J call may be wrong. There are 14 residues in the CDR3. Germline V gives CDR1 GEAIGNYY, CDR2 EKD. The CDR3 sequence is CACDGLGYTDKLIF. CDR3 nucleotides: TGTGCCTGTGACGGTCTGGGCTACACCGATAAACTCATCTTT.

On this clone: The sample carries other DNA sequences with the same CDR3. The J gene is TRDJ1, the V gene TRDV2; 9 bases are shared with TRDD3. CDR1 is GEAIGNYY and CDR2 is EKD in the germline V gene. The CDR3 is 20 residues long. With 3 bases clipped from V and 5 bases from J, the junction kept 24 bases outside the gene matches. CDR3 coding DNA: TGTGCCTGTGACTCCGTACTGCCTACAACGGGGGATACCCAGACAGATAAACTCATCTTT. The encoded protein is CACDSVLPTTGDTQTDKLIF.

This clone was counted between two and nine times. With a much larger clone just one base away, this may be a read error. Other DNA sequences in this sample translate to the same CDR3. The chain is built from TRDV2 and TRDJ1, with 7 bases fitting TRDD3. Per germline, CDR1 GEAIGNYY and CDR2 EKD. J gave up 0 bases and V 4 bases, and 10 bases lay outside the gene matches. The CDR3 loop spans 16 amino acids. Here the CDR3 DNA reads TGTGCCTGTGATACCCTTGGGGGAATTAACACCGATAAACTCATCTTT. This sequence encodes CACDTLGGINTDKLIF.

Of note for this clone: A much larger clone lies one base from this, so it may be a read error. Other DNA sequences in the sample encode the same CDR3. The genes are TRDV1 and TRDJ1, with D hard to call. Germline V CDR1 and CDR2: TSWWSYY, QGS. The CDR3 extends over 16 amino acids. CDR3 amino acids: CALGELVNGHTDKLIF. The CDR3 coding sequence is TGTGCTCTTGGGGAACTAGTAAACGGGCACACCGACAAACTCATCTTT.

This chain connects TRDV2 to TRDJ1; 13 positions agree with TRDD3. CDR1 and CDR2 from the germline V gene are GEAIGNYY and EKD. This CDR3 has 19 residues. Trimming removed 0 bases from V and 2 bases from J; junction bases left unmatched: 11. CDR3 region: CACDTVTGGYERMTDKLIF. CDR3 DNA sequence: TGTGCCTGTGACACCGTTACTGGGGGATACGAAAGAATGACCGATAAACTCATCTTT.

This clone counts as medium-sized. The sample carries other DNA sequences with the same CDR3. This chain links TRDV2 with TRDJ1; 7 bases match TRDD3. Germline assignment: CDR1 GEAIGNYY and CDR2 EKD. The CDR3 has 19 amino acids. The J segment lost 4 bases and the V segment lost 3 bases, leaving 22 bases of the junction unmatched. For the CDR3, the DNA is TGTGCCTGTGACCCGGTAGGTGTGGGGGAGACTCGTCGGGGCGATAAACTCATCTTT. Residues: CACDPVGVGETRRGDKLIF.

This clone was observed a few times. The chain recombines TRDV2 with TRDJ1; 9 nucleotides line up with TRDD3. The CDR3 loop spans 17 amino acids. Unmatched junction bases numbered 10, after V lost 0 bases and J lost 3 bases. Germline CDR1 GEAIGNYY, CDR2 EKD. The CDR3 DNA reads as TGTGCCTGTGACACCGTTTCCCTGGGGGATCCTTCCGATAAACTCATCTTT. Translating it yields CACDTVSLGDPSDKLIF.

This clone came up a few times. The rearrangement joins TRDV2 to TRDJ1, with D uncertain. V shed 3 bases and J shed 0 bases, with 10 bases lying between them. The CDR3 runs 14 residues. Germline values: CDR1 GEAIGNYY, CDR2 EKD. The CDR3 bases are TGTGCCTGTGACCATATACTGTACACCGATAAACTCATCTTT. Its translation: CACDHILYTDKLIF.

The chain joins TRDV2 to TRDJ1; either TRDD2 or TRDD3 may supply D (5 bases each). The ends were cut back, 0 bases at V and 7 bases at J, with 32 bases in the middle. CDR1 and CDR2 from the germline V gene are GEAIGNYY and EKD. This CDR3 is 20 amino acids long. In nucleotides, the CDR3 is TGTGCCTGTGACACCGTCCTCCCCCCTACCTATAGGGATGAGGGTTCTAAACTCATCTTT. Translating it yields CACDTVLPPTYRDEGSKLIF.

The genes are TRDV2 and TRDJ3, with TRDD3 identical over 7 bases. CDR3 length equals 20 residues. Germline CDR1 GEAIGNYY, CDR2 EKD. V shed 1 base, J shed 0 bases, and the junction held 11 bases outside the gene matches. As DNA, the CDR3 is TGTGCCTGTGACACGGCTGGGGGCCACATGAGCTCCTGGGACACCCGACAGATGTTTTTC. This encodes CACDTAGGHMSSWDTRQMFF.

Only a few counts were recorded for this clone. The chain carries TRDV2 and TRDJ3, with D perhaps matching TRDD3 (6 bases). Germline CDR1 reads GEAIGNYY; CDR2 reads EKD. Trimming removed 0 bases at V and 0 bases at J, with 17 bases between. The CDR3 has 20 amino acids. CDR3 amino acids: CACDTVSGDATSWDTRQMFF. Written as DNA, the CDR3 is TGTGCCTGTGACACCGTATCTGGGGATGCAACCTCCTGGGACACCCGACAGATGTTTTTC.

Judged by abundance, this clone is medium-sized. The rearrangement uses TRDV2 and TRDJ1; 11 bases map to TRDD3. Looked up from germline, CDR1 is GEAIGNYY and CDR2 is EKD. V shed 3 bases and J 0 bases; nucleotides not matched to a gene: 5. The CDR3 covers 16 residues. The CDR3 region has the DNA TGTGCCTGTGACGTACTGGGGGATAAGTACACCGATAAACTCATCTTT. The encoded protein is CACDVLGDKYTDKLIF.

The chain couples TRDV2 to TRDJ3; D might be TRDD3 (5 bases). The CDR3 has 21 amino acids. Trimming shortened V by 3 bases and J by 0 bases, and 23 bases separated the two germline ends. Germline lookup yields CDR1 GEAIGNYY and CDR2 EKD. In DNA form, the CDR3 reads TGTGCCTGTGACGAACCCTCCTCGGGGGGCCCGAGCTCCTGGGACACCCGACAGATGTTTTTC. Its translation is CACDEPSSGGPSSWDTRQMFF.

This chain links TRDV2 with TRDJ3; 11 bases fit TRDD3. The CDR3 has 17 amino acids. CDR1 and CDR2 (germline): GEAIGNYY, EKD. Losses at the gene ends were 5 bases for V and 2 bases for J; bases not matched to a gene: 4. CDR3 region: CACVGLGDTWDTRQMFF. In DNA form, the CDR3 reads TGTGCCTGTGTAGGACTGGGGGATACCTGGGACACCCGACAGATGTTTTTC.

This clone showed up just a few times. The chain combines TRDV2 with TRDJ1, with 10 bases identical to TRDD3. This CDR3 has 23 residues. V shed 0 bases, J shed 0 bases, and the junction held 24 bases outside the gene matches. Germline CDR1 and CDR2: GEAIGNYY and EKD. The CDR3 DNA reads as TGTGCCTGTGACACCGTTCACCCTCGGGGCCTAATGACTGGGGGATCTGACACCGATAAACTCATCTTT. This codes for CACDTVHPRGLMTGGSDTDKLIF.

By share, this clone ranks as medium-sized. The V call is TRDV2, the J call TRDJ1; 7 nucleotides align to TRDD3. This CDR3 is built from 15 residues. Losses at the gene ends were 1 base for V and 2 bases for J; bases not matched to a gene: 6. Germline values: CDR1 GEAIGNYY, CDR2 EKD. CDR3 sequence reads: CACDTILGRTDKLIF. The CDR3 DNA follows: TGTGCCTGTGACACTATACTGGGGAGGACCGATAAACTCATCTTT.

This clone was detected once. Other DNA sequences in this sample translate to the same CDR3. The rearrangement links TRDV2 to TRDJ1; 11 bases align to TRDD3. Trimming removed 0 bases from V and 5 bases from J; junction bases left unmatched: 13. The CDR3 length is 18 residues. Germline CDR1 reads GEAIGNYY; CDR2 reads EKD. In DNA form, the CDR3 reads TGTGCCTGTGACACCCTATCGGGTGGGGGATACGAGTCGGATAAACTCATCTTT. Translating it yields CACDTLSGGGYESDKLIF.

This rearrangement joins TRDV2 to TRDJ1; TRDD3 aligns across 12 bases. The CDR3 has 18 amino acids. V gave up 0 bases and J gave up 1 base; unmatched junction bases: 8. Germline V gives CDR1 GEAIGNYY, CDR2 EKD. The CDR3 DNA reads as TGTGCCTGTGACACCGTAGGGACTGGGGGATACTCCACCGATAAACTCATCTTT. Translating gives CACDTVGTGGYSTDKLIF.

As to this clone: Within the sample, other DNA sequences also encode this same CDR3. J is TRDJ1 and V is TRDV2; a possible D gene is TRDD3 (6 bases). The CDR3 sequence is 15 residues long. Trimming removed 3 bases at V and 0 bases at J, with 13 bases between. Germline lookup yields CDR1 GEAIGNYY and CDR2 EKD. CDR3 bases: TGTGCCTGTGACTCTTTGGGGGTGGACACCGATAAACTCATCTTT. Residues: CACDSLGVDTDKLIF.

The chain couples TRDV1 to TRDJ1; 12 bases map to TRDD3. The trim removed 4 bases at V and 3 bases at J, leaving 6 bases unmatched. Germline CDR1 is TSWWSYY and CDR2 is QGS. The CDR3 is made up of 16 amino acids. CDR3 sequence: CALGGHWGILADKLIF. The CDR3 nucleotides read TGTGCTCTTGGGGGGCACTGGGGGATACTAGCCGATAAACTCATCTTT.

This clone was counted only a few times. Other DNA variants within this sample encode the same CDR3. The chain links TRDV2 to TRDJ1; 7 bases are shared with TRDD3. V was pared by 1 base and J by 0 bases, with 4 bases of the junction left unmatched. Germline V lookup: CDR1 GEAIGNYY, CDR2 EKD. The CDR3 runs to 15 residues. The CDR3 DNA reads TGTGCCTGTGACACACTGGGGCCGAACACCGATAAACTCATCTTT. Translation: CACDTLGPNTDKLIF.

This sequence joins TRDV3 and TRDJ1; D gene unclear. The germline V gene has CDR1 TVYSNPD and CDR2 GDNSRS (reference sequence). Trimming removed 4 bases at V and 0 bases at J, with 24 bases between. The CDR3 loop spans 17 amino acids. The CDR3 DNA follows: TGTGCCTCTGCAAAAAGACCGCCCCATCCGTACACCGATAAACTCATCTTT. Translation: CASAKRPPHPYTDKLIF.

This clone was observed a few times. CDR3 sequence: CALGECRGGYAISDKLIF. Here the CDR3 DNA reads TGTGCTCTTGGGGAGTGTCGTGGGGGATACGCTATAAGCGATAAACTCATCTTT. The rearrangement joins TRDV1 to TRDJ1, with TRDD3 matching 11 bases. V lost 3 bases to trimming and J lost 4 bases; unmatched junction nucleotides: 13. The CDR3 consists of 18 residues. Germline V CDR1 and CDR2: TSWWSYY, QGS.